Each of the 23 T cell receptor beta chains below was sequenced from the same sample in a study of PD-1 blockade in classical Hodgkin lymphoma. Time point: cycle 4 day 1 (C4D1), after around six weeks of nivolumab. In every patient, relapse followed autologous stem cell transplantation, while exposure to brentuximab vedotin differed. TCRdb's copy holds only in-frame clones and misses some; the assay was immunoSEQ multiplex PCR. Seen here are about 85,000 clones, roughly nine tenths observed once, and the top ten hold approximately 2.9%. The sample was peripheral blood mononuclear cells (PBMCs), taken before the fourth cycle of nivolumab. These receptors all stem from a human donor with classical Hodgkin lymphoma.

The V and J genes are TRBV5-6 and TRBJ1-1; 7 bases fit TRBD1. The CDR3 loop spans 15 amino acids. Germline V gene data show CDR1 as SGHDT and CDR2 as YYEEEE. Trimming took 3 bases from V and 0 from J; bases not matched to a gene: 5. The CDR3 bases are TGTGCCAGCAGCTATGAACAGGGGATGAACACTGAAGCTTTCTTT. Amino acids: CASSYEQGMNTEAFF.

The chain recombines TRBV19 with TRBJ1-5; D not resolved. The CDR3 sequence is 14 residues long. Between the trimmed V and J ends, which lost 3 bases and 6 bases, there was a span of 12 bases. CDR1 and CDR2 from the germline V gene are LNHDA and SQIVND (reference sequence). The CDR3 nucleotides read TGTGCCAGTAGTATCCCAGATTTGGGTCAGCCCCAGCATTTT. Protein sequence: CASSIPDLGQPQHF.

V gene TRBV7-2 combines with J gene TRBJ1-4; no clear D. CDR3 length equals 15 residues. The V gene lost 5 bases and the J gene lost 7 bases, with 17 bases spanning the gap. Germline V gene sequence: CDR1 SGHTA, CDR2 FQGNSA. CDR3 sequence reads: CASSPSGQEGEKLFF. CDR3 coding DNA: TGTGCCAGCAGCCCCTCTGGGCAGGAGGGTGAAAAACTGTTTTTT. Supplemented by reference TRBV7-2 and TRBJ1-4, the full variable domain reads GAGVSQSPSNKVTEKGKDVELRCDPISGHTALYWYRQSLGQGLEFLIYFQGNSAPDKSGLPSDRFSAERTGGSVSTLTIQRTQQEDSAVYLCASSPSGQEGEKLFFGSGTQLSVL.

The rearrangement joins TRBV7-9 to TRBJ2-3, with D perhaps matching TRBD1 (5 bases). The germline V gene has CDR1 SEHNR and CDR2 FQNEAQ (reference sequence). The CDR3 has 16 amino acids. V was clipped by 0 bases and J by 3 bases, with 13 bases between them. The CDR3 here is CASSLAIRDGTDTQYF. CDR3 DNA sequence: TGTGCCAGCAGCTTAGCCATCAGGGATGGTACAGATACGCAGTATTTT.

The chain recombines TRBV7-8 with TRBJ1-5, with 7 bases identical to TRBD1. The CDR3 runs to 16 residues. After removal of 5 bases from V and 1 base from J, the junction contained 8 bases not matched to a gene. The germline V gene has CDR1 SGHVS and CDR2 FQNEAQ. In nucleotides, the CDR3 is TGTGCCAGCAGCATACAGGGGCGTCGGAGCAATCAGCCCCAGCATTTT. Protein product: CASSIQGRRSNQPQHF.

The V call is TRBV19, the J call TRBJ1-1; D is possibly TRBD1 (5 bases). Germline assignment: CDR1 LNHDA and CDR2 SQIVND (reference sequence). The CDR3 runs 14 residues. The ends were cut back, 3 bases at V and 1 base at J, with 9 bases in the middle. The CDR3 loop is CASSMGQENTEAFF. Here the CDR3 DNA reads TGTGCCAGTAGTATGGGGCAGGAGAACACTGAAGCTTTCTTT.

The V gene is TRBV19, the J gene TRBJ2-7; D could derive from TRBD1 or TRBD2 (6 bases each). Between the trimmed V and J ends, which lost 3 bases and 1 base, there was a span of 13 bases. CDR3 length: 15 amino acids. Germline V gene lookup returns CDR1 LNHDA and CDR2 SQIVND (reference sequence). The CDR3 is CASSMVQGRSYEQYF. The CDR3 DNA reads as TGTGCCAGTAGTATGGTCCAGGGGAGGTCCTACGAGCAGTACTTC.

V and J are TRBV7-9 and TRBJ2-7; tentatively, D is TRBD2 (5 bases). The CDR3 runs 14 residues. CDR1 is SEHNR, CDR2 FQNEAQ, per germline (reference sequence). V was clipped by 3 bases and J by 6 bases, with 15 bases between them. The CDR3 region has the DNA TGTGCCAGCAGCTTCGATGGGGAGTGGAGCGAGCAGTACTTC. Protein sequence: CASSFDGEWSEQYF.

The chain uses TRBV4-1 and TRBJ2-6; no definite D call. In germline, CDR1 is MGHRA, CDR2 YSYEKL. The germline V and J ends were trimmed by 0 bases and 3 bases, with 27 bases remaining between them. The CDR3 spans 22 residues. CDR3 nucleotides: TGCGCCAGCAGCCAAGATATACCCCGAGTTGCCTCTGGGTTCGGTGGGGCCAACGTCCTGACTTTC. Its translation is CASSQDIPRVASGFGGANVLTF.

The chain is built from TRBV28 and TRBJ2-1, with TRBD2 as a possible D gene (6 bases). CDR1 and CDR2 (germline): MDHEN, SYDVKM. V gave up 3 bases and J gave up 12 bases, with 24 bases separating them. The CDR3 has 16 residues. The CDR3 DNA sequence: TGTGCCAGCAGTTTTATGCAGGGTGGCGGGGACGACGGGCAGTTCTTC. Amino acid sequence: CASSFMQGGGDDGQFF.

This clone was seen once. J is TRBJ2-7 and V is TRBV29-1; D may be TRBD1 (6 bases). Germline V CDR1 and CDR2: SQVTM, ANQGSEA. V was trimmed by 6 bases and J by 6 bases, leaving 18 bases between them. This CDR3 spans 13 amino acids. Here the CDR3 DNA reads TGCAGCGTCCGCGACCCGGGCAGGGGCGAGCAGTACTTC. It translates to CSVRDPGRGEQYF.

The DNA of the CDR3 is TGTGCCACCCACTTGGGACGGAGAGCGAACACCGGGGAGCTGTTTTTT. This codes for CATHLGRRANTGELFF. The chain has TRBV9 and TRBJ2-2; the D call may be TRBD1 or TRBD2 (5 bases each). Germline assignment: CDR1 SGDLS and CDR2 YYNGEE. Trimming removed 9 bases at V and 0 bases at J, with 18 bases between. This CDR3 spans 16 amino acids.

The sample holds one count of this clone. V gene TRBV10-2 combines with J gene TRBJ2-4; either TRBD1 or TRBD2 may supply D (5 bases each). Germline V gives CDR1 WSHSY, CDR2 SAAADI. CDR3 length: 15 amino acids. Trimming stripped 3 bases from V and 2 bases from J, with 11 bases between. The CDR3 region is CASSEQDSTKNIQYF. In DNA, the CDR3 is TGCGCCAGCAGTGAACAGGACTCAACCAAAAACATTCAGTACTTC.

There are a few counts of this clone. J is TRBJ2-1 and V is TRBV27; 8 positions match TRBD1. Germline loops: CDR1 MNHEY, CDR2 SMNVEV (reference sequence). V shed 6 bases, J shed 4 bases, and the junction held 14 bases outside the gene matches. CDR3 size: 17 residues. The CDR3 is CASRLVSLRDRYNEQFF. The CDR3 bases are TGTGCCAGCAGATTAGTCTCATTAAGGGACAGGTACAATGAGCAGTTCTTC.

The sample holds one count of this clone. The CDR3 DNA sequence: TGTGCCAGCAGCTCAGCCGAGGGGGACAGAAAGCCCTCAGTAGACTACAATGAGCAGTTCTTC. Protein: CASSSAEGDRKPSVDYNEQFF. The V call is TRBV7-7, the J call TRBJ2-1; TRBD1 matches at 7 bases. Germline assignment: CDR1 SSHAT and CDR2 FNYEAQ (reference sequence). Trimming took 4 bases from V and 3 from J; bases not matched to a gene: 24. This CDR3 is built from 21 residues.

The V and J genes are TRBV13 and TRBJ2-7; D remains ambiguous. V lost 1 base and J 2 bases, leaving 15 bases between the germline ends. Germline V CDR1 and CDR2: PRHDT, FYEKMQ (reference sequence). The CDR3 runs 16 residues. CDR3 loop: CASSLAGIGRPYEQYF. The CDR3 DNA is TGTGCCAGCAGCTTAGCCGGAATAGGGCGGCCCTACGAGCAGTACTTC.

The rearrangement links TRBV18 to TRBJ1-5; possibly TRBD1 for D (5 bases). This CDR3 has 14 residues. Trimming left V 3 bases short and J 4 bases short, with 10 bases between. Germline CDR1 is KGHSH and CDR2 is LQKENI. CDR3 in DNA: TGTGCCAGCTCACCCCGGGGCGGAAATCAGCCCCAGCATTTT. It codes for CASSPRGGNQPQHF.

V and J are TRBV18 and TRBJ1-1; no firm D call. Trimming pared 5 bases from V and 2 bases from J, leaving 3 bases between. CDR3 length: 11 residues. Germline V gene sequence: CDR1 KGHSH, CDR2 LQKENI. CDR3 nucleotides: TGTGCCAGCTCAGCTAACACTGAAGCTTTCTTT. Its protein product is CASSANTEAFF.

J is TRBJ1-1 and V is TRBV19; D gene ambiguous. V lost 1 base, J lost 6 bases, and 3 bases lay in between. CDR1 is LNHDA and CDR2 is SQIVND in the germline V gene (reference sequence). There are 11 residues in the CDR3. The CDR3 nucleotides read TGTGCCAGTAGTATAGCGGCTGAAGCTTTCTTT. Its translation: CASSIAAEAFF.

In DNA, the CDR3 is TGTGCCAGCAGCCAGGGACTAGCGGGGGCCAGAAACACCGGGGAGCTGTTTTTT. Translating it yields CASSQGLAGARNTGELFF. The chain is built from TRBV11-2 and TRBJ2-2; 14 positions match TRBD2. The ends lost 5 bases at V and 2 bases at J; junction bases unmatched: 7. The CDR3 length is 18 residues. Germline V lookup: CDR1 SGHAT, CDR2 FQNNGV. Full variable domain (remainder filled in from reference TRBV11-2 and TRBJ2-2): EAGVAQSPRYKIIEKRQSVAFWCNPISGHATLYWYQQILGQGPKLLIQFQNNGVVDDSQLPKDRFSAERLKGVDSTLKIQPAKLEDSAVYLCASSQGLAGARNTGELFFGEGSRLTVL.

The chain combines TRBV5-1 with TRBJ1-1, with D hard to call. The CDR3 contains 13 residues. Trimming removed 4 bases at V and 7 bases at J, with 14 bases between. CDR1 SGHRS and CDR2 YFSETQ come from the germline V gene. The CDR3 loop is CASSEDLNSEAFF. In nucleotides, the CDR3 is TGCGCCAGCAGCGAGGACCTTAATAGTGAAGCTTTCTTT.

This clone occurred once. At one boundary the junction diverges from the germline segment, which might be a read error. CDR3 bases: TGTGCCAGCAGTGAAAAGAGCCTACACTTT. Residues: CASSEKSLHF. The rearrangement links TRBV6-1 to TRBJ1-4, with D unclear. There are 10 residues in the CDR3. Germline-derived CDR1 and CDR2 are MNHNS and SASEGT.

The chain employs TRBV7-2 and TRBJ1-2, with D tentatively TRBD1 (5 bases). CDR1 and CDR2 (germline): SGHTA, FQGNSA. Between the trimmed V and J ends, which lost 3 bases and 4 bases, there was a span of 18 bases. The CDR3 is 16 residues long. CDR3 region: CASSFTPYQGGYGYTF. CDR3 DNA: TGTGCCAGCAGCTTTACCCCATATCAGGGAGGCTATGGCTACACCTTC.